This TCR beta chain was captured in a study of human T cells and chemical hapten exposure. TCRdb processed the RACE reads anew with MiXCR; each CDR3 protein has one entry. The sample includes 350,000 to 450,000 distinct CDR3 sequences, roughly 4.6% of them seen just once. Time point noted: pre-sensitization, week 0. Specified treatment: therapeutic diphenylcyclopropenone sensitization with weekly scalp DPC. Trimming removed 3 bases from V and 2 bases from J; junction bases left unmatched: 3. The CDR3 spans 15 residues. This clonotype was counted between two and nine times. Sequencing was performed on whole blood, taken in connection with sensitization to the hapten diphenylcyclopropenone (DPC). V is TRBV12-3 or TRBV12-4 and J is TRBJ2-1; 8 bases fit TRBD2. The sequence derives from a woman aged 45-60 years with alopecia areata. Some clones in this sample may be carry-over from other donors' samples. CDR3 amino acids: CASSFSGGAYNEQFF. CDR3 DNA sequence: TGTGCCAGCAGTTTTTCGGGGGGGGCCTACAATGAGCAGTTCTTC.